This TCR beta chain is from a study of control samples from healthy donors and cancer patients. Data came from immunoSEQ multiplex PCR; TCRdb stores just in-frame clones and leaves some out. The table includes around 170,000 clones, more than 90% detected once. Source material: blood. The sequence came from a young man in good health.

CDR3 sequence reads: CATWGGAGNTIYF. CDR3 coding DNA: TGTGCCACCTGGGGAGGCGCGGGAAACACCATATATTTT. This chain joins TRBV6-5 and TRBJ1-3; D is unclear. Germline V lookup: CDR1 MNHEY, CDR2 SVGAGI. The CDR3 has 13 residues. V gave up 10 bases and J gave up 4 bases, with 14 bases separating them.